This passage covers 25 T cell receptor beta chains from one sample sequenced in a study of blood T cell repertoires in COVID-19. The method was immunoSEQ multiplex PCR; TCRdb's version includes in-frame clones alone and lacks a portion of them. Counted here are just under 60,000 clones, approximately 84% occurring once; the ten biggest clones make up roughly 9.3%. The sample consisted of peripheral blood. All receptors come from an elderly man with COVID-19, enrolled during active disease.

The V call is TRBV9, the J call TRBJ2-1; TRBD2 might be the D (6 bases). This CDR3 is 12 amino acids long. Germline values: CDR1 SGDLS, CDR2 YYNGEE. The ends were cut back, 4 bases at V and 8 bases at J, with 10 bases in the middle. The CDR3 protein is CASSPRLDEQFF. In DNA, the CDR3 is TGTGCCAGCAGCCCCCGACTAGATGAGCAGTTCTTC.

The chain has TRBV6-5 and TRBJ1-2; 12 positions match TRBD1. The CDR3 runs to 14 residues. V trimming: 9 bases; J trimming: 5 bases; junction bases outside the gene matches: 7. The germline CDR1 and CDR2 sequences are MNHEY and SVGAGI. The CDR3 DNA is TGTGCCAGTACAACGGGACAGGGGGCTTATGGCTACACCTTC. It codes for CASTTGQGAYGYTF.

The V and J genes are TRBV6-6 and TRBJ2-2; 7 nucleotides match TRBD2. The CDR3 is made up of 16 amino acids. CDR1 and CDR2 from the germline V gene are MNHNY and SVGAGI (reference sequence). V was clipped by 0 bases and J by 1 base; unmatched bases: 2. This CDR3 is CASSYSGGRNTGELFF. The DNA for the CDR3 is TGTGCCAGCAGTTACTCGGGGGGGAGGAACACCGGGGAGCTGTTTTTT.

Only one count was recorded for this clone. CDR3 in DNA: TGCGCCAGCAGCCAAGGTAACAGGGCGGCCTACAATGAGCAGTTCTTC. It specifies CASSQGNRAAYNEQFF. The chain links TRBV4-1 to TRBJ2-1, with TRBD1 as a possible D gene (6 bases). V lost 1 base to trimming and J lost 2 bases, with 12 bases between them. Looked up from germline, CDR1 is MGHRA and CDR2 is YSYEKL. The CDR3 runs 16 residues.

This chain uses TRBV2 with TRBJ1-1, with 7 bases aligning to TRBD1. This CDR3 has 13 amino acids. Trimming cost V 4 bases and J 1 base; bases outside gene matches: 0. Looked up from germline, CDR1 is SNHLY and CDR2 is FYNNEI. CDR3 nucleotide sequence: TGTGCCAGCAGTGGGGACAGGAACACTGAAGCTTTCTTT. This gives the protein CASSGDRNTEAFF. Full variable domain (outside the CDR3, taken from reference TRBV2 and TRBJ1-1): EPEVTQTPSHQVTQMGQEVILRCVPISNHLYFYWYRQILGQKVEFLVSFYNNEISEKSEIFDDQFSVERPDGSNFTLKIRSTKLEDSAMYFCASSGDRNTEAFFGQGTRLTVV.

This sequence joins TRBV3-1 (or the pseudogene TRBV3-2) and TRBJ1-2; the D is unclear. The CDR3 totals 15 residues. The ends were cut back, 4 bases at V and 0 bases at J, with 12 bases in the middle. Germline CDR1 is LGHDT and CDR2 is YNNKEL (reference sequence). The CDR3 protein is CASSPRPEPNYGYTF. In DNA, the CDR3 is TGTGCCAGCAGCCCCCGTCCAGAACCTAACTATGGCTACACCTTC.

V and J are TRBV15 and TRBJ1-4; TRBD1 agrees at 7 bases. This CDR3 is 15 amino acids long. V was pared by 0 bases and J by 7 bases, with 5 bases of the junction left unmatched. Germline V gene data show CDR1 as LNHNV and CDR2 as YYDKDF (reference sequence). The CDR3 spells CATSRDLTGSEKLFF. As DNA, the CDR3 is TGTGCCACCAGCAGAGATCTGACAGGGAGTGAAAAACTGTTTTTT.

The chain uses TRBV4-2 and TRBJ2-3; possible D gene TRBD2, 5 bases. This CDR3 contains 15 residues. Germline CDR1 is LGHNA and CDR2 is YNFKEQ. The ends were cut back, 1 base at V and 7 bases at J, with 15 bases in the middle. CDR3 coding DNA: TGTGCCAGCAGCCAAGTCGGACTCGAACGAAATACGCAGTATTTT. Translation gives CASSQVGLERNTQYF.

The chain has TRBV5-1 and TRBJ1-2; a possible D gene is TRBD1 (6 bases). The CDR3 is made up of 14 amino acids. Germline CDR1 is SGHRS and CDR2 is YFSETQ. Trimming stripped 4 bases from V and 6 bases from J, with 16 bases between. The CDR3 loop is CASSAFRGEDGYTF. DNA for the CDR3: TGCGCCAGCAGCGCTTTCAGGGGAGAGGATGGCTACACCTTC.

The genes are TRBV24-1 and TRBJ1-2; 9 bases agree with TRBD1. In germline, CDR1 is KGHDR, CDR2 SFDVKD. Unmatched junction bases numbered 9, after V lost 3 bases and J lost 8 bases. This CDR3 is built from 15 residues. The CDR3 DNA sequence: TGTGCCACCAGTGATCCAATGACAGGGGGATGGGGCTACACCTTC. This encodes CATSDPMTGGWGYTF.

Written as DNA, the CDR3 is TGTGCCAGCCGGGACACCACCTACGAGCAGTACGTC. Amino acids: CASRDTTYEQYV. This chain uses TRBV6-4 with TRBJ2-7, with TRBD1 as a possible D gene (6 bases). The CDR3 spans 12 residues. The V gene lost 8 bases and the J gene lost 2 bases, with 10 bases spanning the gap. The germline V gene has CDR1 MRHNA and CDR2 SNTAGT.

This rearrangement joins TRBV27 to TRBJ2-1; TRBD2 aligns across 13 bases. V shed 2 bases, J shed 7 bases, and the junction held 14 bases outside the gene matches. The CDR3 totals 19 residues. Germline V lookup: CDR1 MNHEY, CDR2 SMNVEV (reference sequence). CDR3 amino acids: CASSLDTSGTSGIVNEQFF. In nucleotides, the CDR3 is TGTGCCAGCAGTTTAGACACCTCCGGGACTAGCGGGATTGTAAATGAGCAGTTCTTC.

CDR3 in DNA: TGTGCCAGCTCACCATCCACAGGGGTGGGCCTGGCCAACGTCCTGACTTTC. Encoded protein: CASSPSTGVGLANVLTF. The chain combines TRBV18 with TRBJ2-6; TRBD1 aligns across 7 bases. Germline loops: CDR1 KGHSH, CDR2 LQKENI. This CDR3 has 17 amino acids. J gave up 6 bases and V 2 bases, and 10 bases lay outside the gene matches.

This chain connects TRBV18 to TRBJ2-5; 9 nucleotides align to TRBD2. J was trimmed by 5 bases and V by 3 bases; bases with no gene match: 4. The length of the CDR3 is 14 residues. In germline, CDR1 is KGHSH, CDR2 LQKENI. The CDR3 DNA sequence: TGTGCCAGCTCACCGACTAGCGGATGGGAGACCCAGTACTTC. Its translation is CASSPTSGWETQYF.

V is TRBV5-4 and J is TRBJ2-5, with 8 positions matching TRBD2. The V segment lost 2 bases and the J segment 4 bases; nucleotides outside the gene matches: 1. The CDR3 is 13 amino acids. Germline-derived CDR1 and CDR2 are SGHNT and YYREEE (reference sequence). The CDR3 DNA follows: TGTGCCAGCAGCTTCGGGACTAGAGAGACCCAGTACTTC. This codes for CASSFGTRETQYF.

The chain links TRBV11-2 to TRBJ1-4, with TRBD1 matching 8 bases. Per germline, CDR1 SGHAT and CDR2 FQNNGV. The CDR3 is 15 amino acids. The ends lost 1 base at V and 8 bases at J; junction bases unmatched: 6. The CDR3 DNA follows: TGTGCCAGCAGCTTAGTCTCAGGGGGCGGAGAAAAACTGTTTTTT. Translated, it gives CASSLVSGGGEKLFF.

The chain joins TRBV19 to TRBJ1-1; no clear D. Deletions cut 5 bases from V and 1 base from J, with 14 bases between. The V gene's germline CDR1 is LNHDA and CDR2 SQIVND (reference sequence). The CDR3 spans 15 residues. The CDR3 coding sequence is TGTGCCAGTAGTCCTACGAACCCCGGGAACACTGAAGCTTTCTTT. It encodes CASSPTNPGNTEAFF.

This clone was seen once. This rearrangement joins TRBV19 to TRBJ1-3; the D gene is possibly TRBD1 (5 bases). The CDR3 loop spans 16 amino acids. The germline V and J ends were trimmed by 6 bases and 0 bases, with 15 bases remaining between them. Germline lookup yields CDR1 LNHDA and CDR2 SQIVND (reference sequence). The CDR3 nucleotides read TGTGCCAGTAGCGCCCCCCAGGGCTTCTCTGGAAACACCATATATTTT. Residues: CASSAPQGFSGNTIYF.

The V gene is TRBV7-2, the J gene TRBJ1-5; 7 bases are a match to TRBD1. The CDR3 loop spans 15 amino acids. J lost 4 bases, V lost 8 bases, and 11 bases had no gene match. Germline lookup yields CDR1 SGHTA and CDR2 FQGNSA. The CDR3 loop is CASPWHRGENQPQHF. The CDR3 DNA reads TGTGCCAGCCCCTGGCACAGGGGTGAAAATCAGCCCCAGCATTTT. Based on the CDR3 plus reference TRBV7-2 and TRBJ1-5, the full variable domain is GAGVSQSPSNKVTEKGKDVELRCDPISGHTALYWYRQSLGQGLEFLIYFQGNSAPDKSGLPSDRFSAERTGGSVSTLTIQRTQQEDSAVYLCASPWHRGENQPQHFGDGTRLSIL.

This clone came up once. The rearrangement links TRBV6-5 to TRBJ1-1; TRBD1 matches 7 bases. V lost 2 bases, J lost 8 bases, and 11 bases stayed unmatched. This CDR3 contains 15 residues. Germline CDR1 MNHEY, CDR2 SVGAGI. The CDR3 DNA follows: TGTGCCAGCAGTTACCAGCCCAAGATGGGACAGGAAGCTTTCTTT. As protein: CASSYQPKMGQEAFF.

J is TRBJ1-2 and V is TRBV5-6; TRBD1 matches at 7 bases. V gave up 4 bases and J gave up 5 bases; unmatched junction bases: 8. The CDR3 is 14 residues long. Germline V gene data show CDR1 as SGHDT and CDR2 as YYEEEE. The CDR3: CASSGQVRGYGYTF. In DNA, the CDR3 is TGTGCCAGCAGCGGACAGGTTCGGGGTTATGGCTACACCTTC.

J is TRBJ2-3 and V is TRBV27; 11 bases agree with TRBD1. The CDR3 extends over 16 amino acids. V gave up 3 bases and J gave up 6 bases; unmatched junction bases: 8. Germline lookup yields CDR1 MNHEY and CDR2 SMNVEV (reference sequence). CDR3 loop: CASSFSGTGGIDTQYF. CDR3 nucleotide sequence: TGTGCCAGCAGTTTTTCCGGGACAGGGGGGATTGATACGCAGTATTTT.

This clone has only a few counts. This chain uses TRBV3-1 (or the pseudogene TRBV3-2) with TRBJ1-2; 12 bases line up with TRBD1. V lost 4 bases and J lost 4; bases outside the gene matches: 7. The CDR3 contains 16 residues. Per the germline V gene, CDR1 is LGHDT and CDR2 is YNNKEL (reference sequence). The CDR3 loop reads CASSRGTGGASYGYTF. The DNA for the CDR3 is TGTGCCAGCAGCCGAGGGACAGGGGGCGCCTCCTATGGCTACACCTTC.

The rearrangement links TRBV29-1 to TRBJ1-2; D is ambiguous. The V end was cut by 6 bases, the J end by 2 bases, with 13 bases between. Germline CDR1 and CDR2: SQVTM and ANQGSEA. The length of the CDR3 is 13 residues. The CDR3 sequence: CSVSRIGNYGYTF. CDR3 sequence (DNA): TGCAGCGTCTCCCGAATCGGGAACTATGGCTACACCTTC.

V usage is TRBV12-3 or TRBV12-4 and J usage is TRBJ1-5, with D unclear. Trimming cost V 6 bases and J 4 bases, with 7 bases left between them. This CDR3 contains 12 residues. This CDR3 reads CASRRLNQPQHF. In DNA form, the CDR3 reads TGTGCCAGCAGAAGACTTAATCAGCCCCAGCATTTT.